The T cell receptor beta chain under discussion was sequenced for a study of post-analysis software for immune sequencing data. General study points: A significant reduction in normalized Chao1 diversity was observed in multiple sclerosis patients versus controls. Compared with controls, patients had more of about five TRBV segments, including TRBV5-6, TRBV5-1 and TRBV20-1.

A note on this clonotype: What it binds is unknown. Mismatch with germline at one junction end may stem from a read error.

Germline V lookup: CDR1 LGHDT, CDR2 YNNKEL (reference sequence). The length of the CDR3 is 14 residues. The library was made from cDNA and included unique molecular identifiers. TCRdb analysed the PCR reads with MiXCR anew, one entry per CDR3 protein. Here the sample spans over 700,000 distinct CDR3 sequences, roughly 30% being singletons. Sequencing was carried out using blood. The origin of this receptor is a girl aged 5-17 years with multiple sclerosis. The chain is built from TRBV3-1 and TRBJ1-1; D not certain. CDR3 nucleotide sequence: TGTACCAGCAGCCTTCTTTCTCAAGGGCCTGAAGCTTTCTTT. It specifies CTSSLLSQGPEAFF.